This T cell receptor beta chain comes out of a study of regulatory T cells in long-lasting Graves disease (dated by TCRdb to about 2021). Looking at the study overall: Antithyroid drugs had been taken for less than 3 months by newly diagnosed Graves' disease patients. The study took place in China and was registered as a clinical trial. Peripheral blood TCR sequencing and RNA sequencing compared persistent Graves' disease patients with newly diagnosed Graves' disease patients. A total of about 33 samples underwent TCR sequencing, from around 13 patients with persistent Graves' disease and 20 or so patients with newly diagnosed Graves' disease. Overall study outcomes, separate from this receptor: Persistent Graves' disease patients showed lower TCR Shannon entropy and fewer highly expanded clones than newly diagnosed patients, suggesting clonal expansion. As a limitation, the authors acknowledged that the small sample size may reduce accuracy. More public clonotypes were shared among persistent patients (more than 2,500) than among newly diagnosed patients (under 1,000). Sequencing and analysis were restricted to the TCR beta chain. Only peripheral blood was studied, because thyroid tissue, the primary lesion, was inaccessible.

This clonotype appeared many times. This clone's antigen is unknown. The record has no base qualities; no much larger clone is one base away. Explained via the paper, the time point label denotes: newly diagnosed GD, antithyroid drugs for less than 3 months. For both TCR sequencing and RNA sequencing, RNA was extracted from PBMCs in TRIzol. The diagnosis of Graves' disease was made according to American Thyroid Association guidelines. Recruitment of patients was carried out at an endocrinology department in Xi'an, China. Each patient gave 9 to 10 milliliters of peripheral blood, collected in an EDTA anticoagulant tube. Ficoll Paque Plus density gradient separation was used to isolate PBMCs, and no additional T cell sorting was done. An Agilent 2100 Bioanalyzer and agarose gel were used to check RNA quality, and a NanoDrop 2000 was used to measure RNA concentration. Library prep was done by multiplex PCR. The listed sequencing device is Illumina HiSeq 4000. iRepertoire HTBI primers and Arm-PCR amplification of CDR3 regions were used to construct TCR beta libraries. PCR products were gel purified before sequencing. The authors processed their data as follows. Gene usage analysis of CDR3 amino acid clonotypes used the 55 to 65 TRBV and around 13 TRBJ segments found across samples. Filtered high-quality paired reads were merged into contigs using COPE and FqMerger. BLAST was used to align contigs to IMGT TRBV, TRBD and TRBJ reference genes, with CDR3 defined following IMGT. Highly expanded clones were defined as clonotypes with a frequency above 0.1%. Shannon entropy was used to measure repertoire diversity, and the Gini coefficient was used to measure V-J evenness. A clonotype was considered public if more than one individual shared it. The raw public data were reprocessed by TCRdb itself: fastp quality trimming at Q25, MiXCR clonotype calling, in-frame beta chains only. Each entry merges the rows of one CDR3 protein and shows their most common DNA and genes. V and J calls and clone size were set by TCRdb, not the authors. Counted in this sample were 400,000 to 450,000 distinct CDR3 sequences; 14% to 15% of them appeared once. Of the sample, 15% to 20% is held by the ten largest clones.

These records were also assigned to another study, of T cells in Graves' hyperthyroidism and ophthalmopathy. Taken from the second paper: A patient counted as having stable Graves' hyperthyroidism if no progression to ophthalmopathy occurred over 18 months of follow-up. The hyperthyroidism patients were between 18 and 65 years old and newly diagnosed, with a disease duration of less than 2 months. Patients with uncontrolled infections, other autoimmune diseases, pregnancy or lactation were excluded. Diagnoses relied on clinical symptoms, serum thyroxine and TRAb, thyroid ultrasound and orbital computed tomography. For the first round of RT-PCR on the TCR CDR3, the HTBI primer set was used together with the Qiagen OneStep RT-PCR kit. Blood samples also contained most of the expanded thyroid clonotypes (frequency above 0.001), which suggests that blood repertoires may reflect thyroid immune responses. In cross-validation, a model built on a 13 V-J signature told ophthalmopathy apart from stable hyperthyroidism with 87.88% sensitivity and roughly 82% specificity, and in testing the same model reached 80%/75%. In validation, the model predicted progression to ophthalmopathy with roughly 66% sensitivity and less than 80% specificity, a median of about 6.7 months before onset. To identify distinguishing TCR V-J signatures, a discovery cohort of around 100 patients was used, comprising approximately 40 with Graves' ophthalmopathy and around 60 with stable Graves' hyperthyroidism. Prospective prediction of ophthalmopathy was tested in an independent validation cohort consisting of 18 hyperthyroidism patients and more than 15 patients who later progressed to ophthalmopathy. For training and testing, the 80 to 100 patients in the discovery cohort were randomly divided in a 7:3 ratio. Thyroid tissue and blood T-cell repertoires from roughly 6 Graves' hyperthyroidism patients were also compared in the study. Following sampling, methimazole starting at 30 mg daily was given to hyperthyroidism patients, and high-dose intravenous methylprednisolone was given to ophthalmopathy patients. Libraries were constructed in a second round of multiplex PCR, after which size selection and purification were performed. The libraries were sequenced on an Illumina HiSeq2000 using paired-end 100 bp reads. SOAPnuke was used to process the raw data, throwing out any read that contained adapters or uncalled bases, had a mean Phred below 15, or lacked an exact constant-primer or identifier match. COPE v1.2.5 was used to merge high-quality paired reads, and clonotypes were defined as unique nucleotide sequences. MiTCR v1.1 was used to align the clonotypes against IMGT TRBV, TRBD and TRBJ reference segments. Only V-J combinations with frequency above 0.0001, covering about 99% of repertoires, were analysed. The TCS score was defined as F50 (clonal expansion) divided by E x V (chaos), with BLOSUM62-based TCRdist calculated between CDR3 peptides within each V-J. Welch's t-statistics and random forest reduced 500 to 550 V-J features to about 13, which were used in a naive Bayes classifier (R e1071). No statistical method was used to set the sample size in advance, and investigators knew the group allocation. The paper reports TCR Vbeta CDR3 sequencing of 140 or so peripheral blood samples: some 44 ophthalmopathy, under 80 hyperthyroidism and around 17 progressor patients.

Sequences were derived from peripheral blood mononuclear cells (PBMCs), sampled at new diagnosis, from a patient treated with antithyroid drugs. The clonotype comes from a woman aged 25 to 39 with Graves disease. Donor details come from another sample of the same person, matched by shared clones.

The CDR3 protein sequence reads: CASSLWGFGNEKLFF. Here is the DNA: TGTGCCAGCAGCTTGTGGGGGTTTGGTAATGAAAAACTGTTTTTT. The V and J genes are TRBV5-6 and TRBJ1-4; tentative D gene TRBD1, with 5 bases matching. Counted from cysteine to phenylalanine, this CDR3 has 15 amino acids. Just CDR3 DNA is preserved here, 45 bases in frame from base 1. Looking up the germline V gene yields CDR1 SGHDT and CDR2 YYEEEE. The junction shows trimming of 1 base on V and 4 bases on J, plus 11 bases between the germline ends. The full variable domain, completed from the reference TRBV5-6 and TRBJ1-4 proteins outside the CDR3, reads DAGVTQSPTHLIKTRGQQVTLRCSPKSGHDTVSWYQQALGQGPQFIFQYYEEEERQRGNFPDRFSGHQFPNYSSELNVNALLLGDSALYLCASSLWGFGNEKLFFGSGTQLSVL.